A selection of T cell receptor beta chains follows, all from one sample in a study of blood T cells in healthy people across ages. TCRdb called the 5' RACE reads again in MiXCR, with one record for every CDR3 protein. The sample shows about 1,400,000 distinct CDR3 sequences, 59% of them seen only once. Sequencing input: blood. These TCRs come from a man aged 18-30 years in good health. The CDR3 runs from the conserved cysteine through the conserved F or W. The order of the fields is clone size, V gene, J gene, D gene, CDR3 DNA, CDR3 protein. D genes are given only for firm matches. Expanded clones are given a class, and other clones once, few, many or no size at all.

-	TRBV4-2	TRBJ2-7	TRBD2	TGTGCCAGCAGCCTGACAGCGGGGGGGAACGACGAGCAGTACTTC	CASSLTAGGNDEQYF
-	TRBV5-5	TRBJ1-5	-	TGTGCCAGCAGCTTGTTGGGCAGGGTGGATCAGCCCCAGCATTTT	CASSLLGRVDQPQHF
few	TRBV5-1	TRBJ2-7	TRBD2	TGCGCCAGCAGCTTGGCACTAGCGGGAGCGCGAGAGCAGTACTTC	CASSLALAGAREQYF
-	TRBV7-2	TRBJ2-5	TRBD2	TGTGCCAGCAGCTGGACTAGCTTCGAGACCCAGTACTTC	CASSWTSFETQYF
-	TRBV29-1	TRBJ2-1	-	TGCAGCGTTGAAAGAACATTGGGGGACGAGCAGTTCTTC	CSVERTLGDEQFF
-	TRBV12-3/TRBV12-4	TRBJ1-2	-	TGTGCCAGCAGTCCCGGAATCTACTCAGGTGGCTACACCTTC	CASSPGIYSGGYTF
-	TRBV2	TRBJ2-6	-	TGTGCCAGCGGTGGAACCACCAGCTCTGGGGCCAACGTCCTGACTTTC	CASGGTTSSGANVLTF
-	TRBV7-2	TRBJ2-3	-	TGTGCCAGCAGCTTAGGAGCGGAACGCACAGATACGCAGTATTTT	CASSLGAERTDTQYF
-	TRBV2	TRBJ2-1	-	TGTGCCAGCAACTTAGGGCCGACAGACAGCGGGCAGTTCTTC	CASNLGPTDSGQFF
-	TRBV9	TRBJ2-3	-	TGTGCCAGCAGCGTAGTGGCCGTGGAGCTTTCTGATACGCAGTATTTT	CASSVVAVELSDTQYF
-	TRBV6-1	TRBJ2-7	TRBD2	TGTGCCGGCGGACTAGCGGGCCTCTACGAGCAGTACTTC	CAGGLAGLYEQYF
-	TRBV2	TRBJ2-1	-	TGTGCCAGCCTAAGCAGGGAGGCCTACAATGAGCAGTTCTTC	CASLSREAYNEQFF
-	TRBV7-9	TRBJ2-1	TRBD2	TGTGCCAGCAGCTTCCCCCGCGGCATAGCGGGGGACTCCTACAATGAGCAGTTCTTC	CASSFPRGIAGDSYNEQFF
few	TRBV10-3	TRBJ1-2	-	TGTGCCATCAGTGAGTCGTACGATGGGGGTGTCTATGGCTACACCTTC	CAISESYDGGVYGYTF
-	TRBV3-1	TRBJ2-7	-	TGTGCCAGCAGCCATTGGGAATCCTACGAGCAGTACTTC	CASSHWESYEQYF
-	TRBV7-8	TRBJ1-2	-	TGTGCCAGCAGCCAGGGGATCCTCCTGGACTATGGCTACACCTTC	CASSQGILLDYGYTF
-	TRBV6-2/TRBV6-3	TRBJ2-7	-	TGTGCCAGCAGCTGGACTCCGGGACTTTCTTTTTACGAGCAGTACTTC	CASSWTPGLSFYEQYF
-	TRBV12-3/TRBV12-4	TRBJ1-5	-	TGTGCCAGCAGTTTAGCGCTAAGGGGGGGGACACCCCTTAATCAGCCCCAGCATTTT	CASSLALRGGTPLNQPQHF
few	TRBV4-2	TRBJ2-1	-	TGTGCCAGTCTTAAGGGCGGCTACAATGAGCAGTTCTTC	CASLKGGYNEQFF
-	TRBV3-1	TRBJ2-3	TRBD2	TGTGCCAGCAGCCACCAAAGCGGGGCTAGCACAGATACGCAGTATTTT	CASSHQSGASTDTQYF
once	TRBV7-9	TRBJ2-1	TRBD2	TGTGCCAGCAGCTTATGGCGGGAGATCATGGATGAGCAGTTCTTC	CASSLWREIMDEQFF
-	TRBV4-1	TRBJ2-7	-	TGCGCCAGCAGCCAAGATCCGAATCGGGGCGGAGGATACGAGCAGTACTTC	CASSQDPNRGGGYEQYF
few	TRBV4-2	TRBJ1-6	-	TGTGCCAGCAGCCAAGAAGGGTATTCACCCCTCCACTTT	CASSQEGYSPLHF
-	TRBV4-1	TRBJ2-5	-	TGCGCCAGCAGCCCCGAGACTTGGGCGTTGGAGACCCAGTACTTC	CASSPETWALETQYF
-	TRBV6-1	TRBJ2-7	TRBD1	TGTGCCAGCAGTGAAGGATGGGACAGCTCCTACGAGCAGTACTTC	CASSEGWDSSYEQYF
-	TRBV27	TRBJ2-7	-	TGTGCCAGCAGGTTAGGTGCCGAGCAGTACTTC	CASRLGAEQYF
-	TRBV30	TRBJ1-5	-	TGTGCCTGGAGTGTACGGGGAACAGGAGGACAGCCCCAGCATTTT	CAWSVRGTGGQPQHF
-	TRBV30	TRBJ1-2	-	TGTGCCTGGAGGGGTTACGGCTACACCTTC	CAWRGYGYTF
-	TRBV25-1	TRBJ2-7	-	TGTGCCAGCAGTGAATACGCCTACGAGCAGTACTTC	CASSEYAYEQYF
-	TRBV30	TRBJ2-1	-	TGTGCCTGGAGTGTAAAGGCGGGCCCGAACAATGAGCAGTTCTTC	CAWSVKAGPNNEQFF
-	TRBV27	TRBJ1-1	-	TGTGCCAGGAGTTTATCCACAGGGCTAGAAAAAGCTTTCTTT	CARSLSTGLEKAFF
-	TRBV4-2	TRBJ2-1	-	TGTGCCAGCAGCCAAGCGACAGGGACTCGCTACAATGAGCAGTTCTTC	CASSQATGTRYNEQFF
-	TRBV29-1	TRBJ2-1	TRBD2	TGCAGCGTCGAGAAACCGCCGGGACTAGACAATGAGCAGTTCTTC	CSVEKPPGLDNEQFF
-	TRBV28	TRBJ2-1	TRBD2	TGTGCCAGCAGGATCGGGACTAGCCGTTTTCGGGAGCAGTTCTTC	CASRIGTSRFREQFF
few	TRBV6-5	TRBJ2-3	-	TGTGCCAGCAGCCGGCCGGGACTCGTGCAGTATTTT	CASSRPGLVQYF
few	TRBV15	TRBJ2-3	-	TGTGCCACCGCATATATAGATACGCAGTATTTT	CATAYIDTQYF
few	TRBV4-1	TRBJ1-2	-	TGCGCCAGCAGCCAAGAGGAGGAGGCTGCCTATGGCTACACCTTC	CASSQEEEAAYGYTF
-	TRBV7-7	TRBJ2-1	-	TGTGCTAGCAGCCGGGAAACCGGACTAATGGGCGGTGAGCAGTTCTTC	CASSRETGLMGGEQFF
-	TRBV5-1	TRBJ1-1	TRBD1	TGCGCCAGCAGCTTGAAAACAGGGGGGTACACTGAAGCTTTCTTT	CASSLKTGGYTEAFF
few	TRBV4-1	TRBJ1-2	-	TGCGCCAGCAGCCAAGATCGAAGGAGGACGAAGGTCGACGGCTACACCTTC	CASSQDRRRTKVDGYTF
-	TRBV4-2	TRBJ2-5	TRBD1	TGTGCCAGCAGCCAGGCGGACAGGGGAGAGACCCAGTACTTC	CASSQADRGETQYF
-	TRBV12-3/TRBV12-4	TRBJ2-7	TRBD2	TGTGTCAGCAGCGCGACTAGCGGGAGCGAGCAGTACTTC	CVSSATSGSEQYF
-	TRBV5-6	TRBJ1-1	-	TGTGCCAGCAGCGCCGAGAACACTGAAGCTTTCTTT	CASSAENTEAFF
-	TRBV6-5	TRBJ2-1	-	TGTGCCAGCATTGGACCCGGGGCCTACAATGAGCAGTTCTTC	CASIGPGAYNEQFF
-	TRBV20-1	TRBJ2-1	-	TGCAGTGCTACGAGAGTAGGTCTCCATGAGCAGTTCTTC	CSATRVGLHEQFF
few	TRBV24-1	TRBJ2-7	-	TGTGCCACCAGTGATGGAGCGCGGGACGAGCAGTACTTC	CATSDGARDEQYF
-	TRBV12-3/TRBV12-4	TRBJ2-2	TRBD2	TGTGCCAGCACCAAAACCCATTCCGGGGGGGTCGGGGAGCTGTTTTTT	CASTKTHSGGVGELFF